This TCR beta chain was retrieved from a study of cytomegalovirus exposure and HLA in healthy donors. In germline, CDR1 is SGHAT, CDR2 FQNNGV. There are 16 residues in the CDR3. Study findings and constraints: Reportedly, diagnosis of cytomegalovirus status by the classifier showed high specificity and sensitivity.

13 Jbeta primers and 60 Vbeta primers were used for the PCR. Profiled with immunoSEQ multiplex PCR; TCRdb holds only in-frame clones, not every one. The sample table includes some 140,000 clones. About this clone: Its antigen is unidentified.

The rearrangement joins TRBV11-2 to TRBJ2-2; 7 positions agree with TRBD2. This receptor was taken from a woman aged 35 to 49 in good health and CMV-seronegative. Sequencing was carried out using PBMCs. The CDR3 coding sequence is TGTGCTACCCGGGTTACGGGGGGAAAGAACACCGGGGAGCTGTTTTTT. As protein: CATRVTGGKNTGELFF. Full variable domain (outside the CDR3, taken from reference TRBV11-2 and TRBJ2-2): EAGVAQSPRYKIIEKRQSVAFWCNPISGHATLYWYQQILGQGPKLLIQFQNNGVVDDSQLPKDRFSAERLKGVDSTLKIQPAKLEDSAVYLCATRVTGGKNTGELFFGEGSRLTVL.